This T cell receptor (beta chain) was recorded in a study of graft-versus-host responses after intestinal transplantation. Germline V gene data show CDR1 as ENHRY and CDR2 as SYGVKD. The CDR3 is 15 residues long. Losses at the gene ends were 6 bases for V and 4 bases for J; bases not matched to a gene: 10. This clone appeared a few times. Its antigen is not identified. Sequencing was performed with immunoSEQ multiplex PCR; in TCRdb, only in-frame clones are kept and a portion is missing. The table lists about 86,000 clones, about 88% of them singletons. This sample comprised unstimulated CD4+ T cells sorted from spleen or lymph node cells, obtained before transplant. The clonotype originates from a human donor who was the organ donor for an intestinal transplant. The chain recombines TRBV10-3 with TRBJ1-1; 8 bases agree with TRBD1. CDR3 sequence (DNA): TGTGCCATCAGAGGACAGGGAGGGATCTCCACTGAAGCTTTCTTT. Translating gives CAIRGQGGISTEAFF.